This T cell receptor beta chain was sequenced for a study of T cell repertoires in cytomegalovirus infection. Trimming shortened V by 3 bases and J by 3 bases, and 14 bases separated the two germline ends. The CDR3 has 16 residues. In germline, CDR1 is MGHRA, CDR2 YSYEKL. The study, taken as a whole, reports: CMV-specific TCR beta clonotypes restricted by HLA-C dominated the ex vivo response.

TCRdb redid the calling of the reads with MiXCR, one entry per CDR3 protein. This table has 830,000 or so distinct CDR3 sequences, approximately 29% appearing once. Turning to this clonotype: Its antigen is unidentified.

Sequenced material: cultured CD8+ T cells from PBMCs, taken from culture after CMV antigen stimulation. This TCR came from a human donor in good health (CMV status not recorded). Some clones in this sample may be carry-over from other donors' samples. The V and J genes are TRBV4-1 and TRBJ2-2, with a possible D match to TRBD2 (6 bases). The CDR3 reads CASSQYPPGDTGELFF. CDR3 DNA sequence: TGCGCCAGCAGCCAGTATCCGCCGGGAGACACCGGGGAGCTGTTTTTT.